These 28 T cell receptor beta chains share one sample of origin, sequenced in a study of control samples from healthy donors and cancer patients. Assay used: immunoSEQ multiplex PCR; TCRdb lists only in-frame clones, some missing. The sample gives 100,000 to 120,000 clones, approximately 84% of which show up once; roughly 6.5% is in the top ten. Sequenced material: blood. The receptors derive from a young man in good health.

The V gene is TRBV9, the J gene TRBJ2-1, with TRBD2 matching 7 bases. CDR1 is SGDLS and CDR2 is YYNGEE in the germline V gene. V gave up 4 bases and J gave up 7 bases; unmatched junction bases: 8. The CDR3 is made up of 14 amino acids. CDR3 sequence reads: CASSPPPLANEQFF. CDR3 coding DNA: TGTGCCAGCAGCCCTCCCCCACTAGCGAATGAGCAGTTCTTC.

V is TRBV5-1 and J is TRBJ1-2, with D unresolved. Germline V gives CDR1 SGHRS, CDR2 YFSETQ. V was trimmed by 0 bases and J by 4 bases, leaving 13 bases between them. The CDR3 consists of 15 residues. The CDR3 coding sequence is TGCGCCAGCAGCTTGGCCGAGGGAGCAGGCTATGGCTACACCTTC. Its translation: CASSLAEGAGYGYTF.

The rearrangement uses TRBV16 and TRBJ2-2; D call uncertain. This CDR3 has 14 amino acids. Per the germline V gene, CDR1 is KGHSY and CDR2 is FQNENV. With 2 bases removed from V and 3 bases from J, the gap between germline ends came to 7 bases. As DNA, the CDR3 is TGTGCCAGCAGCCAAGTCGGATACACCGGGGAGCTGTTTTTT. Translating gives CASSQVGYTGELFF.

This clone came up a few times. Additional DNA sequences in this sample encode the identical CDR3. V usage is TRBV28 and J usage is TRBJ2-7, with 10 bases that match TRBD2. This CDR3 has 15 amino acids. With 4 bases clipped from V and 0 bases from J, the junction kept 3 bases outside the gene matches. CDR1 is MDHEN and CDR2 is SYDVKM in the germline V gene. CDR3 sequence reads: CASSSASGGSYEQYF. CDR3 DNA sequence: TGTGCCAGCAGTTCCGCTAGCGGGGGCTCCTACGAGCAGTACTTC.

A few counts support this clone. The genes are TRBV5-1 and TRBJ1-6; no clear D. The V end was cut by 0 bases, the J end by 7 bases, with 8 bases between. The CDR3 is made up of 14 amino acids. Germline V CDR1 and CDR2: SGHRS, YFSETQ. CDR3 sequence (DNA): TGCGCCAGCAGCTTGGAGGGTAGGAATTCACCCCTCCACTTT. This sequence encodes CASSLEGRNSPLHF. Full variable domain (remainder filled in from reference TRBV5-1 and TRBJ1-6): KAGVTQTPRYLIKTRGQQVTLSCSPISGHRSVSWYQQTPGQGLQFLFEYFSETQRNKGNFPGRFSGRQFSNSRSEMNVSTLELGDSALYLCASSLEGRNSPLHFGNGTRLTVT.

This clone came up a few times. The CDR3 loop is CATSRSVNNQPQHF. CDR3 DNA: TGTGCCACCAGCAGGAGTGTAAATAATCAGCCCCAGCATTTT. This chain joins TRBV15 and TRBJ1-5, with unresolved D. The CDR3 has 14 amino acids. Germline CDR1 reads LNHNV; CDR2 reads YYDKDF (reference sequence). Between the trimmed V and J ends, which lost 3 bases and 4 bases, there was a span of 10 bases.

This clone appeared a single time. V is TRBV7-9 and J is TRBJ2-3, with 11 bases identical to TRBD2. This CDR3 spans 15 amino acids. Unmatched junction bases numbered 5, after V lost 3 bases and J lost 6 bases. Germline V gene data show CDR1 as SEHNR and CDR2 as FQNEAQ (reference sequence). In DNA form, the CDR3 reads TGTGCCAGCAGCTTTAGCGGGGGGGCAACGGATACGCAGTATTTT. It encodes CASSFSGGATDTQYF.

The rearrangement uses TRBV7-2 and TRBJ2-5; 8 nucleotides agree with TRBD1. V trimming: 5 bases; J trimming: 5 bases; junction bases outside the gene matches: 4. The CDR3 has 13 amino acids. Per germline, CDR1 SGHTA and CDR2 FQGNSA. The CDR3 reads CASSPDRAETQYF. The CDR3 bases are TGTGCCAGCAGCCCGGACAGGGCGGAGACCCAGTACTTC.

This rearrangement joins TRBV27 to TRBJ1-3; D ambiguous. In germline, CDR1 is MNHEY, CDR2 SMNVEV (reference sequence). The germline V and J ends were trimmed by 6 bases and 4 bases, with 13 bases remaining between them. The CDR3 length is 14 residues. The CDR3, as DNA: TGTGCCAGCAGGTCCCTGGGGTACGGAAACACCATATATTTT. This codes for CASRSLGYGNTIYF.

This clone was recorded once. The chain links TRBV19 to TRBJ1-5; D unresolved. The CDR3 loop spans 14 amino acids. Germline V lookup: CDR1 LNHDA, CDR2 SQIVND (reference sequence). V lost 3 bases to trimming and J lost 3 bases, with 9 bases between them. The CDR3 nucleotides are TGTGCCAGTAGTATCGGCCAGTCCAATCAGCCCCAGCATTTT. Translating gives CASSIGQSNQPQHF.

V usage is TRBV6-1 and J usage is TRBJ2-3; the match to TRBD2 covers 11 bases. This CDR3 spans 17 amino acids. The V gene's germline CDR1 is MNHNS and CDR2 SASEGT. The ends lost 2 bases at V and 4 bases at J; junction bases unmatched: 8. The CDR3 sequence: CASSEKVAGGAADTQYF. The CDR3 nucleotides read TGTGCCAGCAGTGAAAAGGTAGCGGGGGGGGCGGCAGATACGCAGTATTTT.

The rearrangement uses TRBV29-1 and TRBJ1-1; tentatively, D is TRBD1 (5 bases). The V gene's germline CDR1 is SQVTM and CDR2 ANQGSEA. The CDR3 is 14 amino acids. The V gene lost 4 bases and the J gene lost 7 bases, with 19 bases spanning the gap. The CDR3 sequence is CSVGSRQRGDEAFF. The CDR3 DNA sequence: TGCAGCGTTGGATCCAGACAACGGGGGGATGAAGCTTTCTTT.

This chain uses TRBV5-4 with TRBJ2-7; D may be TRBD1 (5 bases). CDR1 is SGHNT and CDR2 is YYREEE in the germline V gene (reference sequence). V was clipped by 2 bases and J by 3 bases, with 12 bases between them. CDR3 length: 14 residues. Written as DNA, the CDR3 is TGTGCCAGCAGCTTAAGGGGCGGCCACTACGAGCAGTACTTC. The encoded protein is CASSLRGGHYEQYF.

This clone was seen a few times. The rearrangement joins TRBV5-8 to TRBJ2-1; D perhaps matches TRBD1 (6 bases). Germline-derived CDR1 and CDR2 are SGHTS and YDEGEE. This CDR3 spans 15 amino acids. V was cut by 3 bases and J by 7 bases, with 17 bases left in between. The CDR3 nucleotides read TGTGCCAGCAGCTCCGCAGGGGAGCTTCCTAATGAGCAGTTCTTC. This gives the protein CASSSAGELPNEQFF.

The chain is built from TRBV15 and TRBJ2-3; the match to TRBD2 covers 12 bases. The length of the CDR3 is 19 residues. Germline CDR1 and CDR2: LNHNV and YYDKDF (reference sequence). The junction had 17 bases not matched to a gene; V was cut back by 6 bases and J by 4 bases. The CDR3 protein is CATRDGRTSGGRLADTQYF. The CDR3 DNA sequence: TGTGCCACCAGGGACGGAAGAACTAGCGGGGGGCGACTCGCAGATACGCAGTATTTT. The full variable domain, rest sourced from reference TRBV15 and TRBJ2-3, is DAMVIQNPRYQVTQFGKPVTLSCSQTLNHNVMYWYQQKSSQAPKLLFHYYDKDFNNEADTPDNFQSRRPNTSFCFLDIRSPGLGDTAMYLCATRDGRTSGGRLADTQYFGPGTRLTVL.

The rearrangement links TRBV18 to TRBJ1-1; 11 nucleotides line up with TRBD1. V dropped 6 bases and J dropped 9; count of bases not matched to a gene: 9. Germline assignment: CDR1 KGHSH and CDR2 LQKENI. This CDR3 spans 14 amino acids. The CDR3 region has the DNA TGTGCCAGCTCTCTTACGGGACAGGGGGAAAAAGCTTTCTTT. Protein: CASSLTGQGEKAFF.

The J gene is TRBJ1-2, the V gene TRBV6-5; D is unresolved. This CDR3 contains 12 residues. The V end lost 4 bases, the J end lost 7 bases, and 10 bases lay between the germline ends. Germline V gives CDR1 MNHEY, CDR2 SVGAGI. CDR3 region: CASSSAWGGYTF. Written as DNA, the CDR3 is TGTGCCAGCAGTTCTGCATGGGGTGGCTACACCTTC.

CDR3 DNA: TGTGCCAGCAGCTTAGATGTTAAGACTGGGCTTCCTGAGACCCAGTACTTC. Protein: CASSLDVKTGLPETQYF. The rearrangement uses TRBV11-2 and TRBJ2-5; D gene uncertain. Germline V lookup: CDR1 SGHAT, CDR2 FQNNGV. The CDR3 sequence is 17 residues long. V dropped 0 bases and J dropped 5 bases, with 19 bases sitting between them.

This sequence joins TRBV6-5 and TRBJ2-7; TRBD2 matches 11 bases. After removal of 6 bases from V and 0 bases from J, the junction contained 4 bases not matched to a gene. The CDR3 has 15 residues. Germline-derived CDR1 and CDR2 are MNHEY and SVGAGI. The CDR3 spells CASRQLAGASYEQYF. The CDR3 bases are TGTGCCAGCAGACAACTAGCGGGGGCCTCCTACGAGCAGTACTTC.

The CDR3 region has the DNA TGTGCCAGCAGCCAGCTACTGGGACTTGGGGAAAAACTGTTTTTT. This translates into CASSQLLGLGEKLFF. The chain joins TRBV5-5 to TRBJ1-4; D possibly corresponds to TRBD1 (5 bases). The CDR3 has 15 amino acids. CDR1 is SGHKS and CDR2 is YYEKEE in the germline V gene (reference sequence). Trimming took 4 bases from V and 8 from J, leaving 18 bases between them. Looking up the rest from reference TRBV5-5 and TRBJ1-4 gives the full variable domain: DAGVTQSPTHLIKTRGQQVTLRCSPISGHKSVSWYQQVLGQGPQFIFQYYEKEERGRGNFPDRFSARQFPNYSSELNVNALLLGDSALYLCASSQLLGLGEKLFFGSGTQLSVL.

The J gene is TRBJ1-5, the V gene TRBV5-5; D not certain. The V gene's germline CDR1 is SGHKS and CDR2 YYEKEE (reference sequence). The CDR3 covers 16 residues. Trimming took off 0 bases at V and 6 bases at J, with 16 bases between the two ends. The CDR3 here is CASSLVVRREGQPQHF. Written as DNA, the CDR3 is TGTGCCAGCAGCTTGGTAGTTAGGAGGGAAGGTCAGCCCCAGCATTTT.

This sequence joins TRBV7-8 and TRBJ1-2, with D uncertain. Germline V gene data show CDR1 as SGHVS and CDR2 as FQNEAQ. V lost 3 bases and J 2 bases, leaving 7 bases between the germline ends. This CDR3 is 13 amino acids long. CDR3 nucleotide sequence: TGTGCCAGCAGCTTTTCTGGGAACTATGGCTACACCTTC. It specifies CASSFSGNYGYTF. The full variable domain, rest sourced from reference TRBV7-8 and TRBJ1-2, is GAGVSQSPRYKVAKRGQDVALRCDPISGHVSLFWYQQALGQGPEFLTYFQNEAQLDKSGLPSDRFFAERPEGSVSTLKIQRTQQEDSAVYLCASSFSGNYGYTFGSGTRLTVV.

The CDR3 protein is CASSQRGGLIYGYTF. CDR3 in DNA: TGTGCCAGCAGCCAAAGGGGTGGGCTAATCTATGGCTACACCTTC. This chain uses TRBV4-2 with TRBJ1-2, with D tentatively TRBD1 (5 bases). This CDR3 is built from 15 residues. Germline lookup yields CDR1 LGHNA and CDR2 YNFKEQ. Trimming stripped 2 bases from V and 4 bases from J, with 14 bases between.

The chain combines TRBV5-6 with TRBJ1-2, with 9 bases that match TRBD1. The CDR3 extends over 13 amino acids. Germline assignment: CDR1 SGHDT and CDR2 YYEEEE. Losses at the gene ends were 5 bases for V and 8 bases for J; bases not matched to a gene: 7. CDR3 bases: TGTGCCAGCAGGGCCGACAGGGGGAGCGGCTACACCTTC. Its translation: CASRADRGSGYTF.

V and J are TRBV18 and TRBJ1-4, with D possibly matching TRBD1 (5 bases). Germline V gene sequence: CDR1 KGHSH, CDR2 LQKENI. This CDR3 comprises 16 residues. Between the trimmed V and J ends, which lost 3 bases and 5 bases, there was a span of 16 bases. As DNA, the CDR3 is TGTGCCAGCTCACCCAATGGGGGAGGTACGAATGAAAAACTGTTTTTT. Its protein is CASSPNGGGTNEKLFF.

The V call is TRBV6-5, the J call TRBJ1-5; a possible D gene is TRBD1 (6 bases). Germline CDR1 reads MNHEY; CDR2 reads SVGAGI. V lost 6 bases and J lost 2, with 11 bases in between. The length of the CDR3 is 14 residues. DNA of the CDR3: TGTGCCAGCAGGGACAGTGGTGGCAATCAGCCCCAGCATTTT. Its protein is CASRDSGGNQPQHF.

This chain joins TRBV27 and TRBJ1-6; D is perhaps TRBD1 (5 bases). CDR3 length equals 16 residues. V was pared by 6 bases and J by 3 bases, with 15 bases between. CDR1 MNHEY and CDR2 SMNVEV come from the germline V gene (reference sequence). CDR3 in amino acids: CASSSDRNVYNSPLHF. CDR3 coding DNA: TGTGCCAGCAGCTCCGACAGAAACGTCTATAATTCACCCCTCCACTTT.

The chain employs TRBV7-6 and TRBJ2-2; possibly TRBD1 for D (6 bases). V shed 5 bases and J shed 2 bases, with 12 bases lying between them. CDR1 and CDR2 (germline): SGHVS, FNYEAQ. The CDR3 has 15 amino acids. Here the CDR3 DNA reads TGTGCCAGCAGCCCGACAGGACAAAACACCGGGGAGCTGTTTTTT. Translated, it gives CASSPTGQNTGELFF.